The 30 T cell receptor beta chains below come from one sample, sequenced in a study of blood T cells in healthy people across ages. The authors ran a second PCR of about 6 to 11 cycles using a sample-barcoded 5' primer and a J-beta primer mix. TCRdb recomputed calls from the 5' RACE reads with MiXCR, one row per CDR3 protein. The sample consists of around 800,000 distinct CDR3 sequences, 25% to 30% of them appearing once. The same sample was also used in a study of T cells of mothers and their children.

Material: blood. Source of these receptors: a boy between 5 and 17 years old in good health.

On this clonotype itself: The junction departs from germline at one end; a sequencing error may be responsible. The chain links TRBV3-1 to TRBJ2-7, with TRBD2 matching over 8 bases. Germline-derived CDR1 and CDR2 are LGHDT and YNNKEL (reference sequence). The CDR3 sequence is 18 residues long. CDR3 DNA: TGTGCCGGCAGCCAAACGACCTACCTGGGACTAGGTCTCTACGAGCAGTACTTC. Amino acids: CAGSQTTYLGLGLYEQYF.

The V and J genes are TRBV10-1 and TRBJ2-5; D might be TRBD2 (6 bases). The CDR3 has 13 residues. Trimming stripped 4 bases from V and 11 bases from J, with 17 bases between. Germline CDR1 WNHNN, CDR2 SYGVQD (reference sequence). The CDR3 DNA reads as TGCGCCAGCAGTGGGACGGTGACTAGGGAGCAGTACTTC. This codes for CASSGTVTREQYF.

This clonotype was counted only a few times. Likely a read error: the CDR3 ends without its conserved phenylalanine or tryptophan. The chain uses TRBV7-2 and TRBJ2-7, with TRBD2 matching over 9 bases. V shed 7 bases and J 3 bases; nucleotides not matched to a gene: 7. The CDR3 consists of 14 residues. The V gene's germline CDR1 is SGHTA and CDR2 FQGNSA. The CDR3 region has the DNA TGTGCCAGCACTACGGGACTAGCCCTCTACGAGCAGTACCTC. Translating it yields CASTTGLALYEQYL.

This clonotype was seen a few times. This CDR3 reads CASSIAWWQGDYNEQFF. CDR3 sequence (DNA): TGTGCCAGTAGTATAGCCTGGTGGCAGGGGGATTACAATGAGCAGTTCTTC. The chain uses TRBV19 and TRBJ2-5; 7 bases agree with TRBD1. The end of the DNA aligns better with TRBJ2-1, so the J call may be wrong. Germline V lookup: CDR1 LNHDA, CDR2 SQIVND (reference sequence). CDR3 length equals 17 residues.

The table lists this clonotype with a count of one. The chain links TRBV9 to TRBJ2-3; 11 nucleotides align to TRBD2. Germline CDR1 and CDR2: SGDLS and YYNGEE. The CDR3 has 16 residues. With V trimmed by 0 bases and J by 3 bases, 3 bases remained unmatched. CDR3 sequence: CASSVAASGGTDTQYF. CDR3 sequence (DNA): TGTGCCAGCAGCGTAGCTGCTAGCGGGGGGACAGATACGCAGTATTTT.

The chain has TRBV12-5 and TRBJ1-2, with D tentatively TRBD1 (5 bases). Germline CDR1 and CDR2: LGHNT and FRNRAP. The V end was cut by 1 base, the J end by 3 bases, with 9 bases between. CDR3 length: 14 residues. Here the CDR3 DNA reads TGTGCTAGTGGTTTGGATTGGGGGTACTATGGCTACACCTTC. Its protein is CASGLDWGYYGYTF.

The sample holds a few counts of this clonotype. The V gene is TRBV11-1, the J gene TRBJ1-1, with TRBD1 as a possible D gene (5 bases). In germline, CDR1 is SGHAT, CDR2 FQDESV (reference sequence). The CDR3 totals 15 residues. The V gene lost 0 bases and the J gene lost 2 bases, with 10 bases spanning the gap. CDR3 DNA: TGTGCCAGCAGCTTAGCCCTTAGGGGAAACACTGAAGCTTTCTTT. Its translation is CASSLALRGNTEAFF.

The CDR3 DNA is TGTGCCAGCAGCTCAGGGACTAGCGGGGGGCGCGATGAGCAGTTCTTC. Protein product: CASSSGTSGGRDEQFF. V and J are TRBV7-9 and TRBJ2-1; 15 bases map to TRBD2. The length of the CDR3 is 16 residues. The V gene's germline CDR1 is SEHNR and CDR2 FQNEAQ (reference sequence). Trimming at V came to 4 bases and at J to 8 bases, leaving 6 bases not matched to a gene.

The CDR3 spells CASSIAGRETQYF. The CDR3, as DNA: TGTGCCAGTAGTATTGCGGGTCGGGAGACCCAGTACTTC. The genes are TRBV19 and TRBJ2-5, with a weak D call TRBD2 (5 bases). The V gene's germline CDR1 is LNHDA and CDR2 SQIVND (reference sequence). This CDR3 contains 13 residues. Trimming took 3 bases from V and 5 from J, leaving 10 bases between them. The full variable domain, in which reference TRBV19 and TRBJ2-5 provide the parts outside the CDR3, is DGGITQSPKYLFRKEGQNVTLSCEQNLNHDAMYWYRQDPGQGLRLIYYSQIVNDFQKGDIAEGYSVSREKKESFPLTVTSAQKNPTAFYLCASSIAGRETQYFGPGTRLLVL.

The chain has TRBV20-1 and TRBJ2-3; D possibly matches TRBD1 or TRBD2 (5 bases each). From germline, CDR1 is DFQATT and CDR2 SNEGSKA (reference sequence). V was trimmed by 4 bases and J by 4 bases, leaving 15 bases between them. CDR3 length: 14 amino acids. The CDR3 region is CSATIEGNPDTQYF. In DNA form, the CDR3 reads TGCAGTGCTACGATAGAGGGGAATCCAGATACGCAGTATTTT.

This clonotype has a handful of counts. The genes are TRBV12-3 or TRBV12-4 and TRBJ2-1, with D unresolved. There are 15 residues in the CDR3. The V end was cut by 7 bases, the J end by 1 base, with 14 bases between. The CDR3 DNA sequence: TGTGCCAGCACCCCTCCTGGGCAGTCCTACAATGAGCAGTTCTTC. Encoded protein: CASTPPGQSYNEQFF.

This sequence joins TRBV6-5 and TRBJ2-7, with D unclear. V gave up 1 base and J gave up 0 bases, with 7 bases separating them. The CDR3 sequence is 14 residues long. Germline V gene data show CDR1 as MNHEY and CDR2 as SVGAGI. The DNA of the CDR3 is TGTGCCAGCAGTTACTACGGCACCTCCTACGAGCAGTACTTC. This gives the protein CASSYYGTSYEQYF.

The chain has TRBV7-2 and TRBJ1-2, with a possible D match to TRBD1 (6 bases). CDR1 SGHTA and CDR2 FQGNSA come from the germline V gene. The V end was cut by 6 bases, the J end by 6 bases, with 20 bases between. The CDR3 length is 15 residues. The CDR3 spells CASRRSPGQRHGYTF. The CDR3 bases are TGTGCCAGCAGACGATCTCCCGGACAGCGACATGGCTACACCTTC.

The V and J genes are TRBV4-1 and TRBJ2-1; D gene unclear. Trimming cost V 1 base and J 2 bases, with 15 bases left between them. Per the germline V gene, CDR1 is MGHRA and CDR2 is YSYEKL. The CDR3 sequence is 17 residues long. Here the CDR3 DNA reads TGCGCCAGCAGCCAAGTTGTAGGACGAGCTCCCTACAATGAGCAGTTCTTC. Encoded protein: CASSQVVGRAPYNEQFF.

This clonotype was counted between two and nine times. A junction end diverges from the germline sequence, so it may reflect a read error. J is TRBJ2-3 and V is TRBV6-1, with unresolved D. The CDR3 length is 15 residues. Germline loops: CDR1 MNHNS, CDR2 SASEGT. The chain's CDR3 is CASSIFRRSDDTQYF. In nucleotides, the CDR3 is TGCGCCAGCAGTATATTTAGGCGGTCCGACGATACGCAGTATTTT.

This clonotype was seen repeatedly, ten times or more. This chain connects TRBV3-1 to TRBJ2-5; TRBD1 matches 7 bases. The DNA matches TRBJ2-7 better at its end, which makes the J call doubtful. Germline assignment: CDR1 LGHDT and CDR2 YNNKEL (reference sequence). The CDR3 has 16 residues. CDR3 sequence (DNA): TGTGCCAGCAGCCCTGGCCCCGGGACAGTTTATTACGAGCAGTACTTC. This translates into CASSPGPGTVYYEQYF.

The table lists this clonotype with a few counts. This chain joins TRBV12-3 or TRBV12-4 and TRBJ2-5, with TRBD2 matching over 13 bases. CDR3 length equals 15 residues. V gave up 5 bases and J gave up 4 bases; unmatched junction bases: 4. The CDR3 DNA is TGTGCCAGCAGTCCTACTAGCGGGGGGGTAGAGACCCAGTACTTC. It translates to CASSPTSGGVETQYF.

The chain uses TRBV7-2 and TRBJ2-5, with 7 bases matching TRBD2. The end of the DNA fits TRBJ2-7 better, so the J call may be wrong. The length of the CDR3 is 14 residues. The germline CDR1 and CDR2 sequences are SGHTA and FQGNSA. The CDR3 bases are TGTGCCAGCAGCTCGCGGGGGATCCTGTACGAGCAGTACTTC. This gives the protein CASSSRGILYEQYF.

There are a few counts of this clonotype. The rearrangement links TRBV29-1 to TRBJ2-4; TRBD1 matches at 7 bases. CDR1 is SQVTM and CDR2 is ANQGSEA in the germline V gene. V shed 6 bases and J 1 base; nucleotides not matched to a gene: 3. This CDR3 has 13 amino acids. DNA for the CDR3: TGCAGCGTACAGGGGACGGCCAAAAACATTCAGTACTTC. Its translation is CSVQGTAKNIQYF.

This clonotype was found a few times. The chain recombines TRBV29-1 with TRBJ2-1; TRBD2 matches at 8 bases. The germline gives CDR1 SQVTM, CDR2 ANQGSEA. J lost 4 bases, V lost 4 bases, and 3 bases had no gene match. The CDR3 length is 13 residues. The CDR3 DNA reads TGCAGCGTTGGAACTAGCGGATACAATGAGCAGTTCTTC. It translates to CSVGTSGYNEQFF.

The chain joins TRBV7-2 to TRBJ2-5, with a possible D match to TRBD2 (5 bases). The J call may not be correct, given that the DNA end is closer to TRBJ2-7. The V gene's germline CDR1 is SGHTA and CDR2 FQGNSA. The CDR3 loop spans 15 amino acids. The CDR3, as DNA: TGTGCCAGCAGCTTAGTTCGGGGAACCTCCTACGAGCAGTACTTC. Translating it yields CASSLVRGTSYEQYF.

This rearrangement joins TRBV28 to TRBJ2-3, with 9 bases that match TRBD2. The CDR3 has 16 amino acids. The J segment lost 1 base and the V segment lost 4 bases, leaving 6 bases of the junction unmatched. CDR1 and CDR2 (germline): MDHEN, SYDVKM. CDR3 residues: CASSSGAGGRTDTQYF. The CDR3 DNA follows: TGTGCCAGCAGTTCAGGAGCGGGGGGACGCACAGATACGCAGTATTTT.

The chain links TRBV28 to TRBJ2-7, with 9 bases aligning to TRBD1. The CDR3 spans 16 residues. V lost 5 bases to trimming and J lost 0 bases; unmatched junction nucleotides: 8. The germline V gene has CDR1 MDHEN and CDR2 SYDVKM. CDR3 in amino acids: CASSVGGQGSSYEQYF. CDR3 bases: TGTGCCAGCAGTGTAGGGGGACAGGGAAGCTCCTACGAGCAGTACTTC.

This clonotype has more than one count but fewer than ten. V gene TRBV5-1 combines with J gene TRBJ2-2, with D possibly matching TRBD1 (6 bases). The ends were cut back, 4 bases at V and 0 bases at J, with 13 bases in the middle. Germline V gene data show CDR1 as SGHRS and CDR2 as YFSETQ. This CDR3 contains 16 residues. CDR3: CASSPRTEPNTGELFF. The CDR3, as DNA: TGCGCCAGCAGCCCGAGGACAGAGCCGAACACCGGGGAGCTGTTTTTT.

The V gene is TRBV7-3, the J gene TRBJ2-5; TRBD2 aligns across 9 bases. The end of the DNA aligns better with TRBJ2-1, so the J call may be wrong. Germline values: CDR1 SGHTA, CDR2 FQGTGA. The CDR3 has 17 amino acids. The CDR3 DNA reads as TGTGCCAGCAGCTTATTTAGCGGGGGCGGTGGGGGTGGTGAGCAGTTCTTC. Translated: CASSLFSGGGGGGEQFF.

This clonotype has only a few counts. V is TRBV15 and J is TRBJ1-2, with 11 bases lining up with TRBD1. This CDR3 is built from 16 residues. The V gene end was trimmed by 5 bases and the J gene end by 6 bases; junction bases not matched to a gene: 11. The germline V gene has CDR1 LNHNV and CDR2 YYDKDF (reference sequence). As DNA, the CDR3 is TGTGCCACCAGCGTATACCATGGACAGGGGGCCGATGGCTACACCTTC. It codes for CATSVYHGQGADGYTF.

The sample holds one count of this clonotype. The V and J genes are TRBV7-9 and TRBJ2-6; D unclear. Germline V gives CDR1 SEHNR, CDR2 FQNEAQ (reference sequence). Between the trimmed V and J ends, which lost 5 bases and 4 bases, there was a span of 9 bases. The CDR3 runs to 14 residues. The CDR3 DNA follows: TGTGCCAGCAGCACTCCGTTGGGGGCCAACGTCCTGACTTTC. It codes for CASSTPLGANVLTF.

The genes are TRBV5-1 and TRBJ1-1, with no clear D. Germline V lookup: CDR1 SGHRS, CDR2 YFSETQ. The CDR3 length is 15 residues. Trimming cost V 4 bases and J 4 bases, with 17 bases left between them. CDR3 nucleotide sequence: TGCGCCAGCAGCCCTGCCCCCGATTGGGCCACTGAAGCTTTCTTT. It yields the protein CASSPAPDWATEAFF.

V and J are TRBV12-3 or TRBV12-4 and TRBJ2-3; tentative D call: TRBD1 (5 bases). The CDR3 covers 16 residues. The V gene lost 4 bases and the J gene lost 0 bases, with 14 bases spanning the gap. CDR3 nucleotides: TGTGCCAGCAGTTCAGACAGCTTTACTAGCACAGATACGCAGTATTTT. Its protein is CASSSDSFTSTDTQYF.

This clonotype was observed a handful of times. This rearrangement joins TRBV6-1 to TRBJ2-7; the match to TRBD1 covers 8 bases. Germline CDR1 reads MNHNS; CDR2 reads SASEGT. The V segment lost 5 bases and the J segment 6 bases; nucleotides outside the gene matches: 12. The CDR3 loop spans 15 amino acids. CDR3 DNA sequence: TGTGCCAGCAGTCCAAGGGCAGGGGGCTCGGTCGAGCAGTACTTC. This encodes CASSPRAGGSVEQYF.